The 25 T cell receptor beta chains given below trace back to one sample, sequenced in a study of glioma-infiltrating T cells after dendritic cell vaccination. The repertoire was sequenced with immunoSEQ multiplex PCR; TCRdb's copy has only in-frame clones and lacks some. Of nearly 85,000 clones listed, about 90% were seen once; the top ten hold roughly 3.1%. Sequenced here: blood, sampled before dendritic cell vaccination. These receptor sequences come from a human donor with glioblastoma.

This clone has a single count. The chain carries TRBV25-1 and TRBJ2-6; no clear D gene. Germline values: CDR1 MGHDK, CDR2 SYGVNS. V was shortened by 7 bases and J by 0 bases, with 13 bases between the two germline ends. This CDR3 region has 16 residues. DNA of the CDR3: TGTGCCAGCAAGAACAGCCTCCACTCTGGGGCCAACGTCCTGACTTTC. Protein product: CASKNSLHSGANVLTF. Full variable domain (outside the CDR3, taken from reference TRBV25-1 and TRBJ2-6): EADIYQTPRYLVIGTGKKITLECSQTMGHDKMYWYQQDPGMELHLIHYSYGVNSTEKGDLSSESTVSRIRTEHFPLTLESARPSHTSQYLCASKNSLHSGANVLTFGAGSRLTVL.

This chain links TRBV6-4 with TRBJ2-1; TRBD2 matches 7 bases. V trimming: 0 bases; J trimming: 14 bases; junction bases outside the gene matches: 10. Looked up from germline, CDR1 is MRHNA and CDR2 is SNTAGT. The CDR3 totals 14 residues. The CDR3 DNA reads TGTGCCAGCAGTGACTCGGACTACTTCGGGGGGAAGTTCTTC. Its protein is CASSDSDYFGGKFF.

The V call is TRBV7-8, the J call TRBJ2-7; a possible D gene is TRBD2 (5 bases). Trimming pared 4 bases from V and 2 bases from J, leaving 15 bases between. The germline gives CDR1 SGHVS, CDR2 FQNEAQ. CDR3 length: 15 amino acids. The CDR3, as DNA: TGTGCCAGCAGCTCCCTTACTGGACTGACCTACGAGCAGTACTTC. It specifies CASSSLTGLTYEQYF.

The DNA for the CDR3 is TGTGCCAGCAGTTTAGCAGGGGAAAAACTGTTTTTT. Protein: CASSLAGEKLFF. The chain couples TRBV25-1 to TRBJ1-4, with a possible D match to TRBD1 (5 bases). This CDR3 region has 12 residues. Trimming removed 5 bases from V and 8 bases from J, with 9 bases in between. Per the germline V gene, CDR1 is MGHDK and CDR2 is SYGVNS.

This clone appeared a few times. This chain links TRBV2 with TRBJ1-2; TRBD1 agrees at 7 bases. This CDR3 is built from 14 residues. V lost 7 bases and J lost 5; bases outside the gene matches: 10. Germline CDR1 is SNHLY and CDR2 is FYNNEI. CDR3 residues: CASILPGTEYGYTF. CDR3 coding DNA: TGTGCCAGCATTCTCCCCGGGACAGAATATGGCTACACCTTC.

The chain couples TRBV6-1 to TRBJ2-1; the D is unclear. Germline CDR1 and CDR2: MNHNS and SASEGT. CDR3 length: 14 residues. V gave up 3 bases and J gave up 4 bases, with 10 bases separating them. CDR3 bases: TGTGCCAGCAGTGAGAGCCTATTTTACAATGAGCAGTTCTTC. Amino acids: CASSESLFYNEQFF.

The chain has TRBV30 and TRBJ1-1; no definite D call. CDR1 is GTSNPN, CDR2 SVGIG, per germline (reference sequence). V was clipped by 4 bases and J by 1 base, with 7 bases between them. This CDR3 comprises 12 residues. CDR3 sequence reads: CAWTPGNTEAFF. CDR3 DNA sequence: TGTGCCTGGACACCGGGGAACACTGAAGCTTTCTTT.

The V and J genes are TRBV9 and TRBJ2-7, with 8 bases matching TRBD1. From germline, CDR1 is SGDLS and CDR2 YYNGEE. The CDR3 consists of 14 residues. The trim removed 4 bases at V and 5 bases at J, leaving 8 bases unmatched. The CDR3 bases are TGTGCCAGCAGCCCTGGGGCAGGGGGCAACGAGCAGTACTTC. Encoded protein: CASSPGAGGNEQYF.

This clone was observed a single time. J is TRBJ1-1 and V is TRBV13, with a possible D match to TRBD1 (6 bases). CDR1 is PRHDT and CDR2 is FYEKMQ in the germline V gene (reference sequence). V dropped 4 bases and J dropped 0 bases, with 18 bases sitting between them. The CDR3 is 17 amino acids. The CDR3 region has the DNA TGTGCCAGCAGCTCTCGACAGGTCTCCTATATGAACACTGAAGCTTTCTTT. Protein sequence: CASSSRQVSYMNTEAFF.

The CDR3 DNA is TGTGCCAGCAGGCGGCTAGCGGGGACCTACGAGCAGTACTTC. It codes for CASRRLAGTYEQYF. V gene TRBV27 combines with J gene TRBJ2-7, with 9 bases aligning to TRBD2. The germline V gene has CDR1 MNHEY and CDR2 SMNVEV (reference sequence). V shed 6 bases, J shed 2 bases, and the junction held 5 bases outside the gene matches. The CDR3 is made up of 14 amino acids.

The chain joins TRBV19 to TRBJ1-2; D is perhaps TRBD1 (5 bases). In germline, CDR1 is LNHDA, CDR2 SQIVND (reference sequence). The CDR3 covers 13 residues. Trimming took off 5 bases at V and 4 bases at J, with 11 bases between the two ends. The DNA for the CDR3 is TGTGCCAGTAGTCCGGACACATTCTATGGCTACACCTTC. It is translated as CASSPDTFYGYTF.

In this sample, this clone turned up a few times. This chain links TRBV5-5 with TRBJ2-1; TRBD2 matches at 12 bases. Trimming took 4 bases from V and 4 from J; bases not matched to a gene: 6. Germline V lookup: CDR1 SGHKS, CDR2 YYEKEE (reference sequence). The CDR3 runs 16 residues. The CDR3 reads CASSQSSGGDYNEQFF. The DNA for the CDR3 is TGTGCCAGCAGCCAATCTAGCGGGGGGGATTACAATGAGCAGTTCTTC. Variable domain in full (rest from reference TRBV5-5 and TRBJ2-1): DAGVTQSPTHLIKTRGQQVTLRCSPISGHKSVSWYQQVLGQGPQFIFQYYEKEERGRGNFPDRFSARQFPNYSSELNVNALLLGDSALYLCASSQSSGGDYNEQFFGPGTRLTVL.

This chain joins TRBV4-1 and TRBJ2-7, with 7 bases fitting TRBD2. Germline V lookup: CDR1 MGHRA, CDR2 YSYEKL. CDR3 length: 17 residues. With V trimmed by 1 base and J by 3 bases, 12 bases remained unmatched. As DNA, the CDR3 is TGCGCCAGCAGCCAAGTGAGTCGGAGTAGCGGGTTCTACGAGCAGTACTTC. This gives the protein CASSQVSRSSGFYEQYF.

The chain employs TRBV6-5 and TRBJ2-7, with D possibly matching TRBD2 (5 bases). This CDR3 spans 15 amino acids. Trimming removed 2 bases from V and 4 bases from J, with 15 bases in between. In germline, CDR1 is MNHEY, CDR2 SVGAGI. CDR3 coding DNA: TGTGCCAGCAGTTACATCTCGGGAACCCTTTACGAGCAGTACTTC. Translating gives CASSYISGTLYEQYF.

The chain uses TRBV7-2 and TRBJ2-2, with D possibly TRBD1 on 5 matching bases. There are 13 residues in the CDR3. Germline-derived CDR1 and CDR2 are SGHTA and FQGNSA. V lost 5 bases to trimming and J lost 6 bases, with 10 bases between them. The CDR3 region has the DNA TGTGCCAGCAGCGTCGTACAGGCCGGGGAGCTGTTTTTT. It yields the protein CASSVVQAGELFF.

This clone came up once. V is TRBV19 and J is TRBJ1-5; TRBD1 matches at 9 bases. This CDR3 is built from 15 residues. Trimming took 4 bases from V and 1 from J; bases not matched to a gene: 2. The germline gives CDR1 LNHDA, CDR2 SQIVND (reference sequence). This CDR3 reads CASSTGTGSNQPQHF. The CDR3, as DNA: TGTGCCAGTAGTACCGGGACAGGGAGCAATCAGCCCCAGCATTTT.

This clone came up once. V is TRBV2 and J is TRBJ1-6; maybe TRBD1 (5 bases). The CDR3 contains 15 residues. The germline V and J ends were trimmed by 2 bases and 7 bases, with 12 bases remaining between them. Germline V gene sequence: CDR1 SNHLY, CDR2 FYNNEI. The CDR3 nucleotides are TGTGCCAGCAGTGAACTAGTCCAGGGAAATTCACCCCTCCACTTT. It codes for CASSELVQGNSPLHF.

The CDR3 coding sequence is TGCGCCAGCAGCGCCACAGGGGTCCCGCCTAATGAAAAACTGTTTTTT. It is translated as CASSATGVPPNEKLFF. V and J are TRBV5-1 and TRBJ1-4; TRBD1 aligns across 7 bases. The CDR3 consists of 16 residues. The junction had 9 bases not matched to a gene; V was cut back by 4 bases and J by 3 bases. From germline, CDR1 is SGHRS and CDR2 YFSETQ.

The genes are TRBV6-4 and TRBJ2-3; TRBD2 matches at 14 bases. The CDR3 has 15 residues. V dropped 6 bases and J dropped 4; count of bases not matched to a gene: 3. Germline values: CDR1 MRHNA, CDR2 SNTAGT. The CDR3, as DNA: TGTGCCAGCAGATTGGGACTAGCGGGAGCAGATACGCAGTATTTT. Translated, it gives CASRLGLAGADTQYF.

This clone was observed a single time. The sample carries other DNA sequences with the same CDR3. The rearrangement links TRBV10-3 to TRBJ1-6, with D tentatively TRBD1 (5 bases). Trimming cost V 0 bases and J 10 bases, with 10 bases left between them. The germline gives CDR1 ENHRY, CDR2 SYGVKD. The CDR3 spans 14 residues. The CDR3 is CAISESRGISPLHF. CDR3 DNA: TGTGCCATCAGTGAGTCGCGGGGGATCTCACCCCTCCACTTT.

This clone was detected only once. CDR3 DNA: TGTGCCAGCAGCTGGACAGACAAGAACACTGAAGCTTTCTTT. Protein: CASSWTDKNTEAFF. The rearrangement links TRBV18 to TRBJ1-1, with D tentatively TRBD1 (6 bases). The CDR3 runs to 14 residues. V lost 8 bases and J 1 base, leaving 14 bases between the germline ends. Germline V lookup: CDR1 KGHSH, CDR2 LQKENI.

The chain uses TRBV11-2 and TRBJ1-5; 11 bases are a match to TRBD1. Germline V gene sequence: CDR1 SGHAT, CDR2 FQNNGV. CDR3 length: 16 amino acids. V gave up 3 bases and J gave up 6 bases; unmatched junction bases: 7. CDR3 DNA sequence: TGTGCCAGCAGCTTGGGGCCCGGGACAGGGGGTCAGCCCCAGCATTTT. Protein product: CASSLGPGTGGQPQHF.

The chain combines TRBV6-1 with TRBJ1-4; TRBD1 agrees at 7 bases. Per germline, CDR1 MNHNS and CDR2 SASEGT. CDR3 length: 14 residues. The junction had 10 bases not matched to a gene; V was cut back by 8 bases and J by 7 bases. The CDR3 nucleotides are TGTGCCAGCGGGATGGGACAGTCGGCTGAAAAACTGTTTTTT. Encoded protein: CASGMGQSAEKLFF.

The chain uses TRBV5-1 and TRBJ2-5; 7 bases are a match to TRBD2. In germline, CDR1 is SGHRS, CDR2 YFSETQ. The CDR3 has 13 amino acids. With V trimmed by 8 bases and J by 4 bases, 8 bases remained unmatched. This chain's CDR3 is CASMSGARETQYF. The CDR3 DNA reads TGCGCCAGTATGAGCGGGGCCCGAGAGACCCAGTACTTC.

The chain has TRBV11-2 and TRBJ2-2; TRBD1 is a possible D gene (6 bases). Germline V lookup: CDR1 SGHAT, CDR2 FQNNGV. V lost 3 bases and J lost 4, with 18 bases in between. The CDR3 has 17 amino acids. This CDR3 is CASSLRTGLLGTGELFF. Here the CDR3 DNA reads TGTGCCAGCAGCTTGAGAACAGGGTTACTCGGCACCGGGGAGCTGTTTTTT. Full variable domain (rest looked up from reference TRBV11-2 and TRBJ2-2): EAGVAQSPRYKIIEKRQSVAFWCNPISGHATLYWYQQILGQGPKLLIQFQNNGVVDDSQLPKDRFSAERLKGVDSTLKIQPAKLEDSAVYLCASSLRTGLLGTGELFFGEGSRLTVL.